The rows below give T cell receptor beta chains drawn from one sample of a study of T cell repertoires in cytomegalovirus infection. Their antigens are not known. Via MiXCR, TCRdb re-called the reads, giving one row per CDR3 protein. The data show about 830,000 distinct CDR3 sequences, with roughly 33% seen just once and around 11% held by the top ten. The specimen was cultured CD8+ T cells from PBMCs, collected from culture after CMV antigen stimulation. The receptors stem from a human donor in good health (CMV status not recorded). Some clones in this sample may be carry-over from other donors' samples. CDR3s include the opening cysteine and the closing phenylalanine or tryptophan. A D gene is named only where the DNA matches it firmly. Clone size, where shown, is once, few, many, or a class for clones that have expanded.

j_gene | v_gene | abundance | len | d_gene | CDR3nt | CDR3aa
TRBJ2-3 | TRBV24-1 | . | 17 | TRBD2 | TGTGCCACCAGTCACGGACTAGCGGGGGCCAGAGGGGATACGCAGTATTTT | CATSHGLAGARGDTQYF
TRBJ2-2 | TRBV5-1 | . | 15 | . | TGCGCCAGCAAGAAGGAGCGGCAAAACACCGGGGAGCTGTTTTTT | CASKKERQNTGELFF
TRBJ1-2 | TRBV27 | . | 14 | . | TGTGCCAGCAGTCCCAGGACCCTTCTCTATGGCTACACCTTC | CASSPRTLLYGYTF
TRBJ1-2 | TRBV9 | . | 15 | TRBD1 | TGTGCCAGCAGCGTAGTTAGGACAGGGGGAGTTGGCTACACCTTC | CASSVVRTGGVGYTF
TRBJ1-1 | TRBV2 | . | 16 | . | TGTGCCAGCAGTTCCTCCTTCAGGAGCCCGGGCACTGAAGCTTTCTTT | CASSSSFRSPGTEAFF
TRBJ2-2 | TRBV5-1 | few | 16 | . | TGCGCCAGCAGCTTAACACAGGAGAAGGGCACCGGGGAGCTGTTTTTT | CASSLTQEKGTGELFF
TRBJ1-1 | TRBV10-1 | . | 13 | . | TGCGCCAGCAGGAGCTCAGACAGGATTGAAGCTTTCTTT | CASRSSDRIEAFF
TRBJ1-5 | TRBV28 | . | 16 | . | TGTGCCAGCAGTTTATGGAGCGGGAGCCCTATGCAGCCCCAGCATTTT | CASSLWSGSPMQPQHF
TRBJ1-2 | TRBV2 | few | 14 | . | TGTGCCAGCAGTGAACCCACAGGCGCCTATGGCTACACCTTC | CASSEPTGAYGYTF
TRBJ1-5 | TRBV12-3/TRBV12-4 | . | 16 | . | TGTGCCAGCAGTCCCGCCCGATGGGGTAGCAATCAGCCCCAGCATTTT | CASSPARWGSNQPQHF
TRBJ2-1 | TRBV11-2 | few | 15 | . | TGTGCCAGCAGCCGAACGGAAACAGCCTACAATGAGCAGTTCTTC | CASSRTETAYNEQFF
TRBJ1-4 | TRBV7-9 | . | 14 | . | TGTGCCAGCAGAATTGACGGGCTAAGTGAAAAACTGTTTTTT | CASRIDGLSEKLFF
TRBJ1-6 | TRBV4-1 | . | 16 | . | TGCGCCAGCAGCCAATTCAGGCATAATAGGGATTCACCCCTCCACTTT | CASSQFRHNRDSPLHF
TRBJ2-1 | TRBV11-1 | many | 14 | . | TGTGCCAGCAGCTTAAGCGGTGGAGACAATGAGCAGTTCTTC | CASSLSGGDNEQFF
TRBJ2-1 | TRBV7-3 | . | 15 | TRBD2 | TGTGCCAGCAGCTTAAGCGGCGGGGGGGTGAATGAGCAGTTCTTC | CASSLSGGGVNEQFF
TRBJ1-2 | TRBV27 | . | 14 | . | TGTGCCAGCAGTTCCGGGGGCGCGATCGATGGCTACACCTTC | CASSSGGAIDGYTF
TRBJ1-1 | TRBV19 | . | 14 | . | TGTGCCAGTAGTATTCCGGGATGGAGCACTGAAGCTTTCTTT | CASSIPGWSTEAFF
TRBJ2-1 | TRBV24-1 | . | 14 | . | TGTGCCACTGGGACGACTGCGTTATACAATGAGCAGTTCTTC | CATGTTALYNEQFF
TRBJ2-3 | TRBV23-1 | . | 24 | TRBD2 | TGCGCCAGCAGTCAAAGGGAAGAGAACTCTCAGACTGTTAGCGGGGGGAGACACACAGATACGCAGTATTTT | CASSQREENSQTVSGGRHTDTQYF
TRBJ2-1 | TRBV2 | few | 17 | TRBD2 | TGTGCCAGCAGTGCCCGGGGTAGCGGGGGGCCGAGCAATGAGCAGTTCTTC | CASSARGSGGPSNEQFF
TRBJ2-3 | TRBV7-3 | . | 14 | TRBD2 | TGTGCCAGCACGGAAGCGGGGGGGGGAGATACGCAGTATTTT | CASTEAGGGDTQYF
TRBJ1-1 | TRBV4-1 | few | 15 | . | TGCGCCAGCAGCCAAGAATGGGGGGCAGGTCCAGAAGCTTTCTTT | CASSQEWGAGPEAFF
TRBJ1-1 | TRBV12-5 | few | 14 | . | TGTGCTAGTGGCCCCGGGGGGGTGAACACTGAAGCTTTCTTT | CASGPGGVNTEAFF
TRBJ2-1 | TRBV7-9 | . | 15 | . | TGTGCCAGCAGCCGTACTGCGATCGCCTACAATGAGCAGTTCTTC | CASSRTAIAYNEQFF
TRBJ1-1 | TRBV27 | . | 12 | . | TGTGCCAGCAGCCCGACGACGGAGGGAGCTTTCTTT | CASSPTTEGAFF
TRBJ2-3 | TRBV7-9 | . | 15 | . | TGTGCCAGCAGAGACGGCCTCGGGAGCTTTGAGACGCAGTATTTT | CASRDGLGSFETQYF
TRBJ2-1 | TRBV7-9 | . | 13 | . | TGTGCCAGCAGCTTGACCCGGGACGACGAGCAGTTCTTC | CASSLTRDDEQFF
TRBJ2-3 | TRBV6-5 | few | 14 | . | TGTGCCAGCAGTTACTATGCTTCCACAGATACGCAGTATTTT | CASSYYASTDTQYF
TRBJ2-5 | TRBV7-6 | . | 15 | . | TGTGCCAGCAGCTTTACGGGACAACTACAAGAGACCCAGTACTTC | CASSFTGQLQETQYF
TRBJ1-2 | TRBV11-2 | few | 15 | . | TGTGCCAGCAGCTCAGTGACAAACCAATTCTATGGCTACACCTTC | CASSSVTNQFYGYTF
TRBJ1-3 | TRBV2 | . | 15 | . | TGTGCCAGCAGTGAAGGGACAAACTCTGGAAACACCATATATTTT | CASSEGTNSGNTIYF
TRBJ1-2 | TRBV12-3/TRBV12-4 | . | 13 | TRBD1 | TGTGCCAGCAGAGGGGACAGGGTCCATGGCTACACCTTC | CASRGDRVHGYTF
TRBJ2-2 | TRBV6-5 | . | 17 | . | TGTGCCAGCAGTTACTCAGAAGGGTTGGGGGACACCGGGGAGCTGTTTTTT | CASSYSEGLGDTGELFF